These 13 T cell receptor beta chains came from one sample sequenced in a study of shared clonotypes between healthy human individuals. Data came from immunoSEQ multiplex PCR; TCRdb stores just in-frame clones and leaves some out. This table has about 600,000 clones, roughly 97% appearing once. Sequenced: naive CD4+ T cells sorted from blood. Subset given: CD45RA+ positively selected. The receptors derive from a woman aged 25-40 years in good health.

CDR3 sequence reads: CASSRSGSGGNEQYF. The CDR3 nucleotides are TGCGCCAGCAGCCGTAGCGGGAGCGGCGGGAACGAGCAGTACTTC. The V and J genes are TRBV5-1 and TRBJ2-7, with 9 bases aligning to TRBD2. J gave up 5 bases and V 4 bases, and 10 bases lay outside the gene matches. The CDR3 has 15 residues. CDR1 is SGHRS, CDR2 YFSETQ, per germline.

The J gene is TRBJ1-2, the V gene TRBV6-5, with 9 bases matching TRBD1. With V trimmed by 6 bases and J by 2 bases, 7 bases remained unmatched. This CDR3 comprises 15 residues. CDR1 is MNHEY and CDR2 is SVGAGI in the germline V gene. The CDR3 DNA is TGTGCCAGCAGAGTTACCGGGACAGGGAACTATGGCTACACCTTC. This encodes CASRVTGTGNYGYTF.

V is TRBV19 and J is TRBJ2-1; TRBD2 might be the D (5 bases). Germline V gene lookup returns CDR1 LNHDA and CDR2 SQIVND (reference sequence). The ends were cut back, 3 bases at V and 5 bases at J, with 11 bases in the middle. The CDR3 extends over 14 amino acids. In DNA, the CDR3 is TGTGCCAGTAGTATTAATCCGGGGAACAATGAGCAGTTCTTC. This translates into CASSINPGNNEQFF.

The rearrangement links TRBV6-6 to TRBJ2-1, with a weak D call TRBD2 (6 bases). Deletions cut 6 bases from V and 4 bases from J, with 16 bases between. This CDR3 is built from 15 residues. Per germline, CDR1 MNHNY and CDR2 SVGAGI (reference sequence). CDR3 protein: CASRIRDFSYNEQFF. The CDR3 DNA reads TGTGCCAGCAGGATCCGGGACTTCTCTTACAATGAGCAGTTCTTC.

This chain connects TRBV7-9 to TRBJ1-4, with D maybe TRBD1 (6 bases). Trimming left V 0 bases short and J 0 bases short, with 11 bases between. This CDR3 region has 17 residues. Germline V gives CDR1 SEHNR, CDR2 FQNEAQ (reference sequence). The CDR3 spells CASSLATHRATNEKLFF. Here the CDR3 DNA reads TGTGCCAGCAGCTTAGCGACCCACAGGGCAACTAATGAAAAACTGTTTTTT.

The rearrangement links TRBV5-1 to TRBJ2-1; 13 bases map to TRBD2. J was trimmed by 4 bases and V by 0 bases; bases with no gene match: 1. There are 16 residues in the CDR3. Germline V gives CDR1 SGHRS, CDR2 YFSETQ. CDR3 residues: CASSLAGLAGYNEQFF. The CDR3 region has the DNA TGCGCCAGCAGCTTGGCGGGACTAGCGGGGTACAATGAGCAGTTCTTC.

The genes are TRBV5-1 and TRBJ2-5, with D perhaps matching TRBD1 (5 bases). Germline V lookup: CDR1 SGHRS, CDR2 YFSETQ. The CDR3 runs 13 residues. V lost 3 bases, J lost 0 bases, and 6 bases lay in between. The CDR3 here is CASSSDNQETQYF. DNA for the CDR3: TGCGCCAGCAGCTCGGACAACCAAGAGACCCAGTACTTC. Supplemented by reference TRBV5-1 and TRBJ2-5, the full variable domain reads KAGVTQTPRYLIKTRGQQVTLSCSPISGHRSVSWYQQTPGQGLQFLFEYFSETQRNKGNFPGRFSGRQFSNSRSEMNVSTLELGDSALYLCASSSDNQETQYFGPGTRLLVL.

J is TRBJ2-6 and V is TRBV7-6; the D is unclear. The CDR3 totals 16 residues. Germline lookup yields CDR1 SGHVS and CDR2 FNYEAQ. V was clipped by 3 bases and J by 1 base, with 10 bases between them. For the CDR3, the DNA is TGTGCCAGCAGCTTCGGCAACTTTTCTGGGGCCAACGTCCTGACTTTC. The encoded protein is CASSFGNFSGANVLTF.

The CDR3 bases are TGCGCCAGCAGCTTGGGACAGAGCTCTGGAAACACCATATATTTT. Translated, it gives CASSLGQSSGNTIYF. The rearrangement links TRBV5-1 to TRBJ1-3; TRBD1 is a possible D gene (5 bases). V lost 0 bases to trimming and J lost 0 bases, with 7 bases between them. This CDR3 region has 15 residues. Per the germline V gene, CDR1 is SGHRS and CDR2 is YFSETQ.

This chain joins TRBV5-1 and TRBJ1-6; D is unresolved. The CDR3 loop spans 13 amino acids. Germline CDR1 is SGHRS and CDR2 is YFSETQ. Deletions cut 0 bases from V and 9 bases from J, with 7 bases between. The CDR3 loop is CASSLVISSPLHF. Written as DNA, the CDR3 is TGCGCCAGCAGCTTGGTTATTAGTTCACCCCTCCACTTT.

The chain is built from TRBV28 and TRBJ1-5; perhaps TRBD1 as D (5 bases). The CDR3 is made up of 15 amino acids. The V end was cut by 4 bases, the J end by 7 bases, with 17 bases between. The germline CDR1 and CDR2 sequences are MDHEN and SYDVKM. CDR3 bases: TGTGCCAGCAGTTGGATAGGGGCTTCCTCGCAGCCCCAGCATTTT. Its protein is CASSWIGASSQPQHF. The variable domain in full, completed from reference TRBV28 and TRBJ1-5, reads DVKVTQSSRYLVKRTGEKVFLECVQDMDHENMFWYRQDPGLGLRLIYFSYDVKMKEKGDIPEGYSVSREKKERFSLILESASTNQTSMYLCASSWIGASSQPQHFGDGTRLSIL.

V usage is TRBV19 and J usage is TRBJ2-2; TRBD2 matches at 12 bases. The CDR3 extends over 16 amino acids. V shed 4 bases, J shed 5 bases, and the junction held 5 bases outside the gene matches. Germline V gene data show CDR1 as LNHDA and CDR2 as SQIVND (reference sequence). The CDR3 sequence is CASSKTGTSGTGELFF. DNA for the CDR3: TGTGCCAGTAGTAAAACCGGGACTAGCGGGACCGGGGAGCTGTTTTTT. Full variable domain (outside the CDR3, taken from reference TRBV19 and TRBJ2-2): DGGITQSPKYLFRKEGQNVTLSCEQNLNHDAMYWYRQDPGQGLRLIYYSQIVNDFQKGDIAEGYSVSREKKESFPLTVTSAQKNPTAFYLCASSKTGTSGTGELFFGEGSRLTVL.

The gene calls are TRBV6-5 and TRBJ2-2; 7 nucleotides line up with TRBD1. Germline V gene sequence: CDR1 MNHEY, CDR2 SVGAGI. Unmatched junction bases numbered 6, after V lost 6 bases and J lost 2 bases. The CDR3 covers 15 residues. CDR3 DNA sequence: TGTGCCAGCAGCCGGGACAGCCCAAACACCGGGGAGCTGTTTTTT. This sequence encodes CASSRDSPNTGELFF.